Shown below are 13 T cell receptor beta chains from a single sample sequenced in a study of cytomegalovirus exposure and HLA in healthy donors. Amplification used 60 Vbeta primers and 13 Jbeta primers. Clones were read by immunoSEQ multiplex PCR, and TCRdb kept only the in-frame ones, dropping some. The repertoire holds 90,000 to 100,000 clones, with approximately 80% as singletons. The sequencing input was PBMCs. These receptor sequences come from a man in his 60s in good health and CMV-seropositive.

The V gene is TRBV2, the J gene TRBJ1-6; possibly TRBD1 for D (5 bases). The V gene's germline CDR1 is SNHLY and CDR2 FYNNEI. V lost 7 bases and J lost 8, with 18 bases in between. The CDR3 runs to 15 residues. CDR3 protein: CASIGGAGNYSPLHF. The CDR3 nucleotides read TGTGCCAGCATCGGGGGAGCAGGGAATTATTCACCCCTCCACTTT.

The J gene is TRBJ2-7, the V gene TRBV11-2, with a weak D call TRBD2 (6 bases). Germline V gives CDR1 SGHAT, CDR2 FQNNGV. The V gene lost 5 bases and the J gene lost 4 bases, with 18 bases spanning the gap. The CDR3 extends over 15 amino acids. The CDR3 DNA reads as TGTGCCAGCAGCCCCACCCCCGGGGGAGCGTACGAGCAGTACTTC. Translation: CASSPTPGGAYEQYF.

This clone has only one observation. This rearrangement joins TRBV5-4 to TRBJ1-2; D gene uncertain. V was pared by 1 base and J by 9 bases, with 10 bases between. CDR3 length: 12 residues. Germline V gene data show CDR1 as SGHNT and CDR2 as YYREEE (reference sequence). CDR3 loop: CASSLSGFSYTF. As DNA, the CDR3 is TGTGCCAGCAGCTTGTCCGGGTTTAGCTACACCTTC.

This clone came up once. J is TRBJ2-1 and V is TRBV19, with 7 bases identical to TRBD1. The CDR3 covers 17 residues. Losses at the gene ends were 8 bases for V and 2 bases for J; bases not matched to a gene: 15. CDR1 and CDR2 (germline): LNHDA, SQIVND (reference sequence). The CDR3, as DNA: TGTGCCAGTGGGTTCTTCATGACAGGGCCCCCCTACAATGAGCAGTTCTTC. It is translated as CASGFFMTGPPYNEQFF.

The J gene is TRBJ2-7, the V gene TRBV15; D uncertain. V was shortened by 0 bases and J by 0 bases, with 9 bases between the two germline ends. CDR1 is LNHNV and CDR2 is YYDKDF in the germline V gene (reference sequence). This CDR3 contains 15 residues. Written as DNA, the CDR3 is TGTGCCACCAGCAGAGATTCTTACAGCTCCTACGAGCAGTACTTC. This translates into CATSRDSYSSYEQYF. Filled out from reference TRBV15 and TRBJ2-7, the complete variable domain reads DAMVIQNPRYQVTQFGKPVTLSCSQTLNHNVMYWYQQKSSQAPKLLFHYYDKDFNNEADTPDNFQSRRPNTSFCFLDIRSPGLGDTAMYLCATSRDSYSSYEQYFGPGTRLTVT.

V is TRBV27 and J is TRBJ2-7, with a weak D call TRBD1 (6 bases). Trimming stripped 4 bases from V and 0 bases from J, with 13 bases between. CDR1 and CDR2 (germline): MNHEY, SMNVEV (reference sequence). The CDR3 extends over 15 amino acids. The CDR3, as DNA: TGTGCCAGCAGTTCCGGACAGATCCGCTCCTACGAGCAGTACTTC. It codes for CASSSGQIRSYEQYF.

About this clone itself: The junction and the germline gene differ at one end; a read error may be behind it. The chain recombines TRBV7-8 with TRBJ2-2, with TRBD1 identical over 7 bases. The CDR3 is 15 amino acids. Germline V CDR1 and CDR2: SGHVS, FQNEAQ. The CDR3 spells CASSLGDSVPGALFF. The CDR3 DNA follows: TGTGCCAGCAGCTTAGGGGACAGCGTCCCAGGGGCGCTGTTTTTT.

The chain couples TRBV28 to TRBJ1-1, with D unresolved. The CDR3 runs to 12 residues. V shed 7 bases and J shed 0 bases, with 6 bases lying between them. Germline V gene data show CDR1 as MDHEN and CDR2 as SYDVKM. As DNA, the CDR3 is TGTGCCAGCAAGGAGGTGAACACTGAAGCTTTCTTT. This sequence encodes CASKEVNTEAFF.

This rearrangement joins TRBV7-9 to TRBJ1-1; possibly TRBD1 for D (5 bases). Between the trimmed V and J ends, which lost 3 bases and 4 bases, there was a span of 12 bases. The germline V gene encodes CDR1 SEHNR and CDR2 FQNEAQ (reference sequence). The CDR3 runs to 14 residues. This chain's CDR3 is CASSLVLGGTEAFF. DNA for the CDR3: TGTGCCAGCAGCTTGGTGCTGGGGGGCACTGAAGCTTTCTTT.

There are a few counts of this clone. The rearrangement uses TRBV6-5 and TRBJ2-1; D perhaps matches TRBD1 (7 bases). The CDR3 is 13 amino acids. CDR1 and CDR2 from the germline V gene are MNHEY and SVGAGI. V lost 7 bases and J 7 bases, leaving 14 bases between the germline ends. This chain's CDR3 is CASTRGDRNEQFF. CDR3 coding DNA: TGTGCCAGCACCAGGGGGGACAGAAATGAGCAGTTCTTC.

V gene TRBV6-6 combines with J gene TRBJ1-2, with 10 bases fitting TRBD1. V was clipped by 7 bases and J by 0 bases; unmatched bases: 5. Germline V gene data show CDR1 as MNHNY and CDR2 as SVGAGI (reference sequence). The CDR3 is made up of 15 amino acids. The CDR3 spells CASTGTGAPNYGYTF. CDR3 in DNA: TGTGCCAGCACCGGGACAGGGGCCCCTAACTATGGCTACACCTTC.

V usage is TRBV5-4 and J usage is TRBJ1-6; 11 bases line up with TRBD1. The germline V gene encodes CDR1 SGHNT and CDR2 YYREEE (reference sequence). The CDR3 spans 14 residues. J lost 10 bases, V lost 6 bases, and 6 bases had no gene match. The CDR3 DNA is TGTGCCAGCATGGACAGGGGGCAGGCCTCACCCCTCCACTTT. The encoded protein is CASMDRGQASPLHF.

The V call is TRBV6-5, the J call TRBJ1-6; no clear D. The length of the CDR3 is 13 residues. V was shortened by 6 bases and J by 8 bases, with 11 bases between the two germline ends. Germline V gene sequence: CDR1 MNHEY, CDR2 SVGAGI. The CDR3 region is CASSLGIYSPLHF. In DNA form, the CDR3 reads TGTGCCAGCAGCCTCGGGATTTATTCACCCCTCCACTTT.